This T cell receptor beta chain is drawn from a study of blood T cells in healthy people across ages. Of note for this clonotype: One end of the junction does not line up with germline, which may come from a read error.

This CDR3 is 14 amino acids long. Germline-derived CDR1 and CDR2 are SGHDT and YYEEEE. With a J-beta primer mix and a sample-barcoded 5' primer, a second PCR ran about 7 to 12 cycles. TCRdb itself ran the 5' RACE reads through MiXCR, one entry per CDR3 protein. The repertoire holds roughly 640,000 distinct CDR3 sequences, with approximately 30% as singletons. The chain links TRBV5-6 to TRBJ2-4; D is tentatively TRBD1 or TRBD2 (5 bases each). The end of the DNA fits TRBJ2-7 better, so the J call may be wrong. The sample was blood. The receptor was isolated from a woman older than 75 in good health. CDR3 DNA: TGTGTCAGCAGCTTGGATCCTAGCAGGGACGAGCAGTACTTC. It yields the protein CVSSLDPSRDEQYF.